This T cell receptor (beta chain) stems from a study of blood T cell repertoires in COVID-19. Background on the study: The United States, Italy and Spain supplied acute and convalescent COVID-19 samples. PBMCs, B-cell-depleted T cells, or T cells were the source of the cDNA or gDNA that made up the material.

The CDR3 is 15 amino acids. V was clipped by 5 bases and J by 4 bases; unmatched bases: 10. Germline V gene lookup returns CDR1 SGHTA and CDR2 FQGNSA. Per the study methods: Researchers report that nucleated cell counts were estimated from reference gene primer amplification. This table comes from immunoSEQ multiplex PCR, and its TCRdb copy is limited to in-frame clones, with some not included. That table furnishes V, J and clone size, whereas the DNA furnished D and trimming. The profile shows about 300,000 clones, nearly 90% of them singletons. V gene TRBV7-2 combines with J gene TRBJ2-7; 8 nucleotides line up with TRBD1. The sequence came from a woman aged 25 to 39 with COVID-19, enrolled during active disease. Input material: peripheral blood. In DNA, the CDR3 is TGTGCCAGCAGCGCAGGACAGGGCAATTGGTACGAGCAGTACTTC. It codes for CASSAGQGNWYEQYF.